The 25 T cell receptor beta chains below come from one sample, sequenced in a study of T cell repertoires in cytomegalovirus infection. TCRdb re-called the reads through MiXCR, storing one row per CDR3 protein. The sample has more than 650,000 distinct CDR3 sequences, 35% to 40% seen once. The specimen sequenced was PBMCs. Receptors originate from a human donor in good health (CMV status not recorded). Some clones in this sample may be carry-over from other donors' samples.

The V call is TRBV7-9, the J call TRBJ1-5; D unclear. Trimming removed 11 bases at V and 4 bases at J, with 9 bases between. CDR3 length: 11 amino acids. CDR1 is SEHNR, CDR2 FQNEAQ, per germline (reference sequence). The CDR3 sequence: CAAWANQPQHF. The CDR3 bases are TGTGCCGCCTGGGCTAATCAGCCCCAGCATTTT.

This chain uses TRBV28 with TRBJ2-1; 14 bases line up with TRBD2. After removal of 7 bases from V and 1 base from J, the junction contained 3 bases not matched to a gene. The V gene's germline CDR1 is MDHEN and CDR2 SYDVKM. The CDR3 spans 16 residues. Written as DNA, the CDR3 is TGTGCCAGCAATGGACTAGCGGGAGGTTCCTACAATGAGCAGTTCTTC. This encodes CASNGLAGGSYNEQFF. Using reference TRBV28 and TRBJ2-1 for the parts outside the CDR3, the full variable domain is DVKVTQSSRYLVKRTGEKVFLECVQDMDHENMFWYRQDPGLGLRLIYFSYDVKMKEKGDIPEGYSVSREKKERFSLILESASTNQTSMYLCASNGLAGGSYNEQFFGPGTRLTVL.

This clonotype was detected only a few times. This chain links TRBV20-1 with TRBJ1-5; no clear D. This CDR3 is 13 amino acids long. Trimming stripped 0 bases from V and 2 bases from J, with 5 bases between. CDR1 is DFQATT and CDR2 is SNEGSKA in the germline V gene (reference sequence). DNA for the CDR3: TGCAGTGCTAGAGACAGCGGCAATCAGCCCCAGCATTTT. Its protein product is CSARDSGNQPQHF.

V is TRBV19 and J is TRBJ1-5; no clear D gene. V lost 9 bases to trimming and J lost 6 bases, with 18 bases between them. CDR1 and CDR2 (germline): LNHDA, SQIVND (reference sequence). The CDR3 sequence is 14 residues long. The CDR3 loop is CASQRPEVGQPQHF. The CDR3 nucleotides read TGTGCCAGCCAAAGACCCGAGGTGGGTCAGCCCCAGCATTTT. The entire variable domain, with the rest obtained from reference TRBV19 and TRBJ1-5, is as follows: DGGITQSPKYLFRKEGQNVTLSCEQNLNHDAMYWYRQDPGQGLRLIYYSQIVNDFQKGDIAEGYSVSREKKESFPLTVTSAQKNPTAFYLCASQRPEVGQPQHFGDGTRLSIL.

In this sample, this clonotype turned up a few times. V is TRBV6-1 and J is TRBJ2-2; D gene uncertain. V was pared by 7 bases and J by 2 bases, with 11 bases between. The germline V gene encodes CDR1 MNHNS and CDR2 SASEGT. The CDR3 consists of 14 residues. The DNA for the CDR3 is TGTGCCAGCACTGGAAGTGCAAACACCGGGGAGCTGTTTTTT. Its translation is CASTGSANTGELFF.

About this clonotype: At one end the junction does not follow the germline gene, possibly because of a read error. CDR3 sequence reads: CAISLATGVGLDTQYF. The CDR3 bases are TGTGCCATCAGTTTGGCAACAGGGGTGGGATTGGATACGCAGTATTTT. The chain is built from TRBV28 and TRBJ2-3; TRBD1 aligns across 7 bases. The CDR3 length is 16 residues. CDR1 and CDR2 from the germline V gene are MDHEN and SYDVKM. Full variable domain (outside the CDR3, taken from reference TRBV28 and TRBJ2-3): DVKVTQSSRYLVKRTGEKVFLECVQDMDHENMFWYRQDPGLGLRLIYFSYDVKMKEKGDIPEGYSVSREKKERFSLILESASTNQTSMYLCAISLATGVGLDTQYFGPGTRLTVL.

The chain is built from TRBV5-1 and TRBJ1-3, with a possible D match to TRBD1 (5 bases). V was pared by 0 bases and J by 0 bases, with 10 bases between. This CDR3 comprises 16 residues. CDR1 SGHRS and CDR2 YFSETQ come from the germline V gene. In DNA, the CDR3 is TGCGCCAGCAGCTTGGCCGAGACAGCCTCTGGAAACACCATATATTTT. This sequence encodes CASSLAETASGNTIYF.

This clonotype was seen more than once but under ten times. The CDR3 nucleotides read TGTGCCAGTGCCCACGAGGAAGGGCGGGGCTCCTACGAGCAGTACTTC. This encodes CASAHEEGRGSYEQYF. This chain links TRBV19 with TRBJ2-7, with a tentative D call TRBD2 (6 bases). V lost 8 bases to trimming and J lost 0 bases, with 20 bases between them. The CDR3 is 16 amino acids. Germline CDR1 is LNHDA and CDR2 is SQIVND (reference sequence). Complete variable domain (other parts from reference TRBV19 and TRBJ2-7): DGGITQSPKYLFRKEGQNVTLSCEQNLNHDAMYWYRQDPGQGLRLIYYSQIVNDFQKGDIAEGYSVSREKKESFPLTVTSAQKNPTAFYLCASAHEEGRGSYEQYFGPGTRLTVT.

V usage is TRBV6-5 and J usage is TRBJ1-1; D perhaps matches TRBD1 (6 bases). CDR1 and CDR2 from the germline V gene are MNHEY and SVGAGI. The V end was cut by 5 bases, the J end by 6 bases, with 22 bases between. This CDR3 is 16 amino acids long. The CDR3 DNA sequence: TGTGCCAGCAGTCCTAGTTATGCCAGGGGATTTTCTGAAGCTTTCTTT. Protein: CASSPSYARGFSEAFF.

This clonotype appeared many times. V usage is TRBV7-2 and J usage is TRBJ1-6; TRBD1 agrees at 8 bases. CDR1 is SGHTA and CDR2 is FQGNSA in the germline V gene. The CDR3 is 16 amino acids. J gave up 8 bases and V 4 bases, and 10 bases lay outside the gene matches. The chain's CDR3 is CASSSSGGNRYSPLHF. The CDR3 bases are TGTGCCAGCAGCTCTTCAGGGGGCAATCGTTATTCACCCCTCCACTTT.

This sequence joins TRBV20-1 and TRBJ2-5; TRBD1 aligns across 7 bases. Looked up from germline, CDR1 is DFQATT and CDR2 is SNEGSKA (reference sequence). J gave up 5 bases and V 6 bases, and 12 bases lay outside the gene matches. This CDR3 has 14 residues. In DNA form, the CDR3 reads TGCAGTGCCCTCAACCTTATAGGGGGCGAGACCCAGTACTTC. Its protein is CSALNLIGGETQYF.

The genes are TRBV6-1 and TRBJ2-3; TRBD2 agrees at 13 bases. Germline V CDR1 and CDR2: MNHNS, SASEGT. V was pared by 8 bases and J by 3 bases, with 5 bases of the junction left unmatched. This CDR3 spans 15 amino acids. The CDR3 protein is CASHRLAGGTDTQYF. The CDR3 bases are TGTGCCAGCCACCGACTAGCGGGAGGTACAGATACGCAGTATTTT.

This rearrangement joins TRBV10-3 to TRBJ1-3, with 10 bases lining up with TRBD1. The CDR3 length is 14 residues. Looked up from germline, CDR1 is ENHRY and CDR2 is SYGVKD. With 11 bases clipped from V and 2 bases from J, the junction kept 6 bases outside the gene matches. The CDR3 sequence is CAARQGAAGNTIYF. The CDR3 DNA is TGTGCCGCCAGACAGGGGGCTGCTGGAAACACCATATATTTT.

This clonotype was picked up many times. J is TRBJ1-2 and V is TRBV6-2 or TRBV6-3; D perhaps matches TRBD1 (6 bases). The V end lost 5 bases, the J end lost 3 bases, and 22 bases lay between the germline ends. Per the germline V gene, CDR1 is MNHEY and CDR2 is SVGEGT. The CDR3 extends over 17 amino acids. CDR3 sequence (DNA): TGTGCCAGCAGTATCTCGCCGACGACAGGAGGAGACTATGGCTACACCTTC. Translation gives CASSISPTTGGDYGYTF.

On this clonotype itself: No DNA is shown, since the ends of the CDR3 on it are uncertain; the CDR3 is the one TCRdb lists. V usage is TRBV28 and J usage is TRBJ2-2; the table's D call, TRBD2, has no DNA check behind it. Germline values: CDR1 MDHEN, CDR2 SYDVKM. The CDR3 contains 19 residues when both ends are counted. The CDR3 is CASSLRLRTSGFGAGELFF.

The gene calls are TRBV6-5 and TRBJ2-7, with unresolved D. Germline V lookup: CDR1 MNHEY, CDR2 SVGAGI. The CDR3 sequence is 16 residues long. Trimming took 0 bases from V and 2 from J, leaving 14 bases between them. The CDR3 loop reads CASSYSIWVKAYEQYF. In DNA form, the CDR3 reads TGTGCCAGCAGTTACTCTATCTGGGTCAAAGCCTACGAGCAGTACTTC.

This clonotype occurred a few times. The chain is built from TRBV19 and TRBJ2-5; D may be TRBD1 or TRBD2 (5 bases each). The V and J ends lost 0 bases and 4 bases respectively, with 15 bases between them. This CDR3 has 16 residues. CDR1 and CDR2 from the germline V gene are LNHDA and SQIVND (reference sequence). The CDR3 coding sequence is TGTGCCAGTAGTATAGAAGTGGGGACCGACCGAGAGACCCAGTACTTC. It specifies CASSIEVGTDRETQYF.

The chain links TRBV5-6 to TRBJ2-2; D may match TRBD1 or TRBD2 (5 bases each). The CDR3 contains 16 residues. Trimming removed 0 bases at V and 0 bases at J, with 9 bases between. CDR1 and CDR2 from the germline V gene are SGHDT and YYEEEE. DNA for the CDR3: TGTGCCAGCAGCTTGGTCGGGGACGCGAACACCGGGGAGCTGTTTTTT. It translates to CASSLVGDANTGELFF.

This clonotype appeared once. The V call is TRBV18, the J call TRBJ2-6, with 11 bases identical to TRBD1. V lost 4 bases to trimming and J lost 1 base; unmatched junction nucleotides: 9. Germline V gives CDR1 KGHSH, CDR2 LQKENI. The CDR3 runs to 19 residues. The CDR3 loop reads CASSHPRDRGTSGANVLTF. The CDR3 DNA reads as TGTGCCAGCTCACACCCCCGGGACAGGGGGACGTCTGGGGCCAACGTCCTGACTTTC.

This clonotype was seen a few times. The chain is built from TRBV5-1 and TRBJ1-6; 10 positions agree with TRBD1. V lost 2 bases, J lost 9 bases, and 5 bases stayed unmatched. This CDR3 region has 15 residues. The V gene's germline CDR1 is SGHRS and CDR2 YFSETQ. The CDR3 is CASSLRTGGSSPLHF. DNA for the CDR3: TGCGCCAGCAGCTTAAGGACAGGGGGGAGTTCACCCCTCCACTTT.

The chain is built from TRBV5-4 and TRBJ2-2; D possibly corresponds to TRBD1 (5 bases). Germline V gene sequence: CDR1 SGHNT, CDR2 YYREEE (reference sequence). Trimming left V 3 bases short and J 2 bases short, with 11 bases between. The CDR3 contains 15 residues. CDR3 sequence: CASSSGNRNTGELFF. The CDR3 coding sequence is TGTGCCAGCAGCTCAGGGAACCGAAACACCGGGGAGCTGTTTTTT.

The rearrangement joins TRBV7-6 to TRBJ1-1; 10 bases are shared with TRBD1. Germline values: CDR1 SGHVS, CDR2 FNYEAQ. Trimming at V came to 5 bases and at J to 5 bases, leaving 8 bases not matched to a gene. The CDR3 has 15 amino acids. The CDR3 coding sequence is TGTGCCAGCAGCAACGACAGGGGGCTAAGTACTGAAGCTTTCTTT. It translates to CASSNDRGLSTEAFF.

The chain uses TRBV7-9 and TRBJ1-1, with TRBD1 as a possible D gene (6 bases). V gave up 2 bases and J gave up 8 bases, with 15 bases separating them. Germline CDR1 reads SEHNR; CDR2 reads FQNEAQ (reference sequence). The CDR3 loop spans 14 amino acids. CDR3 region: CASSLLIGGAEAFF. DNA of the CDR3: TGTGCCAGCAGCTTATTAATAGGGGGGGCCGAAGCTTTCTTT.

As to this clonotype: This clone may be a read error of a much larger clone one base away. The CDR3 is CASTLVTSGRKEQFF. CDR3 nucleotides: TGTGCCAGCACCTTAGTAACTAGCGGGAGAAAGGAGCAGTTCTTC. The chain joins TRBV7-8 to TRBJ2-1; 11 bases agree with TRBD2. The CDR3 totals 15 residues. Germline V CDR1 and CDR2: SGHVS, FQNEAQ.

The chain has TRBV12-3 or TRBV12-4 and TRBJ2-3, with 12 positions matching TRBD2. This CDR3 spans 15 amino acids. Unmatched junction bases numbered 5, after V lost 6 bases and J lost 4 bases. The CDR3 sequence: CASSLAGGSADTQYF. CDR3 in DNA: TGTGCCAGCAGCCTAGCGGGGGGGTCGGCAGATACGCAGTATTTT.